The 10 T cell receptor beta chains below were found in one sample sequenced in a study of T cell responses to AZD1222 COVID-19 vaccine. Measured with immunoSEQ multiplex PCR; TCRdb has only the in-frame clones, and not every one. Of 130,000 to 150,000 clones in the sample, about 92% were seen once. The input for sequencing was peripheral blood, taken after recovery from COVID-19. The source of these receptors is an adult who had recovered from COVID-19.

The rearrangement joins TRBV10-2 to TRBJ2-7; no definite D call. Germline assignment: CDR1 WSHSY and CDR2 SAAADI. The CDR3 contains 11 residues. Trimming removed 2 bases at V and 5 bases at J, with 4 bases between. This CDR3 is CASSEIHEQYF. The CDR3 DNA reads TGCGCCAGCAGTGAGATCCACGAGCAGTACTTC.

V gene TRBV6-5 combines with J gene TRBJ2-1, with D unclear. Trimming took off 2 bases at V and 10 bases at J, with 12 bases between the two ends. CDR3 size: 13 residues. Germline V gene lookup returns CDR1 MNHEY and CDR2 SVGAGI. CDR3 protein: CASSYPGLNEQFF. In DNA, the CDR3 is TGTGCCAGCAGTTACCCCGGTCTTAACGAGCAGTTCTTC.

The chain employs TRBV28 and TRBJ1-3; D remains unclear. This CDR3 contains 13 residues. Germline V lookup: CDR1 MDHEN, CDR2 SYDVKM. V lost 3 bases and J lost 0, with 3 bases in between. For the CDR3, the DNA is TGTGCCAGCAGTTTTTTCTCTGGAAACACCATATATTTT. Translated, it gives CASSFFSGNTIYF.

The J gene is TRBJ1-4, the V gene TRBV2; tentatively, D is TRBD1 (6 bases). Germline V gives CDR1 SNHLY, CDR2 FYNNEI. This CDR3 is 17 amino acids long. Trimming removed 5 bases at V and 0 bases at J, with 16 bases between. The DNA for the CDR3 is TGTGCCAGCAGTACCCCGGGACACGCCGCAACTAATGAAAAACTGTTTTTT. This translates into CASSTPGHAATNEKLFF. Based on the CDR3 plus reference TRBV2 and TRBJ1-4, the full variable domain is EPEVTQTPSHQVTQMGQEVILRCVPISNHLYFYWYRQILGQKVEFLVSFYNNEISEKSEIFDDQFSVERPDGSNFTLKIRSTKLEDSAMYFCASSTPGHAATNEKLFFGSGTQLSVL.

Concerning this clone itself: The junction departs from the called germline gene at one end, perhaps through a read error. The chain uses TRBV29-1 and TRBJ2-2; the match to TRBD2 covers 10 bases. Germline CDR1 and CDR2: SQVTM and ANQGSEA. This CDR3 is built from 14 residues. The CDR3 reads CSVEAGGRTGELFF. In DNA form, the CDR3 reads TGCAGCGTGGAAGCGGGAGGGCGAACCGGGGAGCTGTTTTTT.

This clone was seen just once. This rearrangement joins TRBV30 to TRBJ2-5; tentatively, D is TRBD2 (5 bases). This CDR3 is 14 amino acids long. Germline V gene lookup returns CDR1 GTSNPN and CDR2 SVGIG (reference sequence). V was pared by 0 bases and J by 10 bases, with 18 bases between. CDR3 bases: TGTGCCTGGAGTGTAGGTGGCTGGGCCCGGGACCAGTACTTC. Amino acid sequence: CAWSVGGWARDQYF.

The chain employs TRBV4-1 and TRBJ2-7; 7 bases fit TRBD2. CDR1 is MGHRA and CDR2 is YSYEKL in the germline V gene. CDR3 size: 17 residues. J was trimmed by 2 bases and V by 4 bases; bases with no gene match: 14. The CDR3: CASSPLHGLAVAYEQYF. Here the CDR3 DNA reads TGCGCCAGCAGCCCGTTACACGGTCTAGCGGTCGCCTACGAGCAGTACTTC.

The chain combines TRBV4-2 with TRBJ1-2; TRBD1 is a possible D gene (6 bases). V lost 4 bases and J 2 bases, leaving 17 bases between the germline ends. The CDR3 contains 16 residues. The germline CDR1 and CDR2 sequences are LGHNA and YNFKEQ. CDR3 region: CASSPSQQGVNYGYTF. The DNA for the CDR3 is TGTGCCAGCAGCCCGTCTCAACAGGGTGTAAACTATGGCTACACCTTC.

The genes are TRBV5-4 and TRBJ2-7, with D possibly matching TRBD2 (6 bases). Trimming removed 7 bases from V and 1 base from J, with 12 bases in between. The germline V gene has CDR1 SGHNT and CDR2 YYREEE (reference sequence). This CDR3 is 13 amino acids long. This chain's CDR3 is CASGVGGSYEQYF. The CDR3 region has the DNA TGTGCCAGCGGGGTTGGGGGGTCCTACGAGCAGTACTTC.

As DNA, the CDR3 is TGTGCCAGCAGCTTAGGACGGCGCGGGAATCACTACAATGAGCAGTTCTTC. It encodes CASSLGRRGNHYNEQFF. V gene TRBV11-2 combines with J gene TRBJ2-1; a possible D gene is TRBD2 (6 bases). CDR3 length: 17 amino acids. Trimming took 1 base from V and 3 from J, leaving 16 bases between them. Germline assignment: CDR1 SGHAT and CDR2 FQNNGV. Using reference TRBV11-2 and TRBJ2-1 for the parts outside the CDR3, the full variable domain is EAGVAQSPRYKIIEKRQSVAFWCNPISGHATLYWYQQILGQGPKLLIQFQNNGVVDDSQLPKDRFSAERLKGVDSTLKIQPAKLEDSAVYLCASSLGRRGNHYNEQFFGPGTRLTVL.